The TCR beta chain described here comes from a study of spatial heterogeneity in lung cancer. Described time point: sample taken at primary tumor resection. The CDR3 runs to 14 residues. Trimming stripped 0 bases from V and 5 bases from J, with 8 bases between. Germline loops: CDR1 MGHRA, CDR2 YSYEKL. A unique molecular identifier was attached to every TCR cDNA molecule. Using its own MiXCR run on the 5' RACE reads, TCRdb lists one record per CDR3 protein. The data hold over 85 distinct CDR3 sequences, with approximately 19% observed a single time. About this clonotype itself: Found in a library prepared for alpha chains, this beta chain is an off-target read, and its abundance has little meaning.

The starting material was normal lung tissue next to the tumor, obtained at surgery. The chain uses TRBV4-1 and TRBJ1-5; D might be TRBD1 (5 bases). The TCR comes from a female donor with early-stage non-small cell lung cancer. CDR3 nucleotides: TGCGCCAGCAGCCAAGATTGGGGGGATCAGCCCCAGCATTTT. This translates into CASSQDWGDQPQHF.